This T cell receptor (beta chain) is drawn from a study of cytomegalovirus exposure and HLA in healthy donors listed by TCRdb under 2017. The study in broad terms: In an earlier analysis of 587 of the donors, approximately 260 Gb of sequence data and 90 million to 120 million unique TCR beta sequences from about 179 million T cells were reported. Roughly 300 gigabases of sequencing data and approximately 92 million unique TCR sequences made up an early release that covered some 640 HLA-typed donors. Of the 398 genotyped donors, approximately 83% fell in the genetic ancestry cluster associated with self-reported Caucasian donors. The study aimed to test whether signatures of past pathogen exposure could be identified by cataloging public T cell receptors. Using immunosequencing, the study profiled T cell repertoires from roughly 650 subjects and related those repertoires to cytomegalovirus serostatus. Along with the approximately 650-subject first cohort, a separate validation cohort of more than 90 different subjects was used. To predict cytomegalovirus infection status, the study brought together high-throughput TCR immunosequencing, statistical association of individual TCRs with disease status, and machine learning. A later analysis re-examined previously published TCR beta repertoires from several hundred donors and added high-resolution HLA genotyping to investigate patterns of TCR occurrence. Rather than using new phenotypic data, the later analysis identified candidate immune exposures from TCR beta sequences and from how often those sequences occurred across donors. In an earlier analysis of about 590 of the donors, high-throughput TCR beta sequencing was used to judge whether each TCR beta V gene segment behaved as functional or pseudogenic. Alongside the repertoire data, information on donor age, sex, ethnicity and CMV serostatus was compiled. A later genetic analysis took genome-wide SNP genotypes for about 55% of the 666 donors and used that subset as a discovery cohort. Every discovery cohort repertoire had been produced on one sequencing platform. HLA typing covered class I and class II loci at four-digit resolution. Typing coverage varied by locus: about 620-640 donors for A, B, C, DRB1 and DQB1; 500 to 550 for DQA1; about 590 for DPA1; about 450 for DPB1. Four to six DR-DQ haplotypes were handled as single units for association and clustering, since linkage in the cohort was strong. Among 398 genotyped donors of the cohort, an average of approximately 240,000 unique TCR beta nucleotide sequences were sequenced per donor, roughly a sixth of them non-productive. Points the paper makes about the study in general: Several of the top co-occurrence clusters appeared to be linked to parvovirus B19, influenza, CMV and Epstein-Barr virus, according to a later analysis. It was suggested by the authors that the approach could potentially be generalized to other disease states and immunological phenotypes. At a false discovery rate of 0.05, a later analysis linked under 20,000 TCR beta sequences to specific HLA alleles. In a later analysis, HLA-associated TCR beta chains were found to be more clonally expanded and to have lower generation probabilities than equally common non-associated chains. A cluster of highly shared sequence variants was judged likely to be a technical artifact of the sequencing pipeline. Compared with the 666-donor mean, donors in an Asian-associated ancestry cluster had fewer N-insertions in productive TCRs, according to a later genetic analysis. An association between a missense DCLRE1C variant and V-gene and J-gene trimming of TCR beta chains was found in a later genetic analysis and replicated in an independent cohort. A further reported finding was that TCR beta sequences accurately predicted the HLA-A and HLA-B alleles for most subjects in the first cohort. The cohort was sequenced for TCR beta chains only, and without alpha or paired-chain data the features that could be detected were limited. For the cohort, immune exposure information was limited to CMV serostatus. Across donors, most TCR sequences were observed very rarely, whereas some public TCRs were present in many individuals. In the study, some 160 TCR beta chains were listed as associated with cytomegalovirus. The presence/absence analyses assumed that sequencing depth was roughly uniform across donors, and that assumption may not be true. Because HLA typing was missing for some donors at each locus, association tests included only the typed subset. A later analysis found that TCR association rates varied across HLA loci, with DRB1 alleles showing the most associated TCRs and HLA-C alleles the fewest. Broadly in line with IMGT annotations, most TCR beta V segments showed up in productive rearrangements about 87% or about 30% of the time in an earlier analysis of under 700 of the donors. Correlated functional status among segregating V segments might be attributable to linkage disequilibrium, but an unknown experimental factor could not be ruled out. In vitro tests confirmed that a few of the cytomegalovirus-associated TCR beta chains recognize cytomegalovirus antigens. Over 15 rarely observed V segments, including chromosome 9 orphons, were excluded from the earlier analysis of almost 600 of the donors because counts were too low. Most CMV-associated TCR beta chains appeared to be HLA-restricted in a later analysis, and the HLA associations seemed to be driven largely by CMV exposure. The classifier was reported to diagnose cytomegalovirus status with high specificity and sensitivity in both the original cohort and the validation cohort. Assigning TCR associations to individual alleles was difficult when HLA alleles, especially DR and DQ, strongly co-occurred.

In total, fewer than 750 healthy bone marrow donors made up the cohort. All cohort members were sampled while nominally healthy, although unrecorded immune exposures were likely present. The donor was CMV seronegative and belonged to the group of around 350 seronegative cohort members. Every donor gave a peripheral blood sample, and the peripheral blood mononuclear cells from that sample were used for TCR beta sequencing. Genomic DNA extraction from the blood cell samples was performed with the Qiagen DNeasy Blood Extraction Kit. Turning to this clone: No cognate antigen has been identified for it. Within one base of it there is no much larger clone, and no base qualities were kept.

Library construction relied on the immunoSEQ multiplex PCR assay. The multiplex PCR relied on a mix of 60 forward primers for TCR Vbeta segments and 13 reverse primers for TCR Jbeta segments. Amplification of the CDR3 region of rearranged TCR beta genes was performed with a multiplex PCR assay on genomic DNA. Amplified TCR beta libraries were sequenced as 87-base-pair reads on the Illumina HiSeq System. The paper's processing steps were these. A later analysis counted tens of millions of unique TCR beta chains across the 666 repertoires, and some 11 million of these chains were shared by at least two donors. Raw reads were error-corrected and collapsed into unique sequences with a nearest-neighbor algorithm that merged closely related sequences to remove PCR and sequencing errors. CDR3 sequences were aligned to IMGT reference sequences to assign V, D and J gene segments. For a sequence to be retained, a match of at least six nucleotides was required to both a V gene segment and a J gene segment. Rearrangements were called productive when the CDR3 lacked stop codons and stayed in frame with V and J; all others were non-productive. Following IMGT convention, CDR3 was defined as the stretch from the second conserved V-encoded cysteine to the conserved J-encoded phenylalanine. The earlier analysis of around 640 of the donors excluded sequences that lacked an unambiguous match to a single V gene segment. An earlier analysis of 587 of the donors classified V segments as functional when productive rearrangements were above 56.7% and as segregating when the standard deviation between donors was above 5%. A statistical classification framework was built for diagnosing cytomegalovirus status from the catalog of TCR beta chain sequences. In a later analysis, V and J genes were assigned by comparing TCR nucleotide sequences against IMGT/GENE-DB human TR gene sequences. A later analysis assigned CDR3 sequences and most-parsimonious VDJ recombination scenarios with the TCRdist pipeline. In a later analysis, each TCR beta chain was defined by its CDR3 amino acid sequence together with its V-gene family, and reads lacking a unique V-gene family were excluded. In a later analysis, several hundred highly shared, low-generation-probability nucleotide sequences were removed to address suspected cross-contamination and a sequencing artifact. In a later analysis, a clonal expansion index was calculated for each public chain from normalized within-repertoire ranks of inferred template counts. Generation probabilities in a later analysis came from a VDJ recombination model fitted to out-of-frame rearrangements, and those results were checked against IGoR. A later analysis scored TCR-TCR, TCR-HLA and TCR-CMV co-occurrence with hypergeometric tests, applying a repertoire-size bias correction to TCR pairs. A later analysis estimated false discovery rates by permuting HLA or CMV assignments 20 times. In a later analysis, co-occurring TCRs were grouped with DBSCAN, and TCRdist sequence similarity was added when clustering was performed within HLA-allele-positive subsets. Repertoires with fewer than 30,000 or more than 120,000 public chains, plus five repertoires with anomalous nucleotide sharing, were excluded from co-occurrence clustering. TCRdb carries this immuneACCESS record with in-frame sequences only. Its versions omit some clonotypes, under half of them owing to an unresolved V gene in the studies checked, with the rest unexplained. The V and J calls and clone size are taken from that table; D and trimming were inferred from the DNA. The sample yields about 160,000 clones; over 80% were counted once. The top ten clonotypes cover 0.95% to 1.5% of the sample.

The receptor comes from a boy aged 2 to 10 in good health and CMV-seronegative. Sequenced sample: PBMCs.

CDR3 sequence: CASSLQGQLNEKLFF. The nucleotides are TGCGCCAGCAGCTTGCAGGGACAGCTTAATGAAAAACTGTTTTTT. The rearrangement joined TRBV5-1 to TRBJ1-4, and 7 junctional nucleotides match TRBD1. The CDR3 goes from the cysteine to the phenylalanine over 15 residues. The DNA shown is the 45-base CDR3, in frame from base 1. V is trimmed back by 1 base and J by 4 bases, and the junction contains 4 bases that no gene match accounts for. In the germline V gene, CDR1 corresponds to SGHRS and CDR2 to YFSETQ. With the rest looked up from the reference TRBV5-1 and TRBJ1-4 genes rather than sequenced, the full variable domain is KAGVTQTPRYLIKTRGQQVTLSCSPISGHRSVSWYQQTPGQGLQFLFEYFSETQRNKGNFPGRFSGRQFSNSRSEMNVSTLELGDSALYLCASSLQGQLNEKLFFGSGTQLSVL.